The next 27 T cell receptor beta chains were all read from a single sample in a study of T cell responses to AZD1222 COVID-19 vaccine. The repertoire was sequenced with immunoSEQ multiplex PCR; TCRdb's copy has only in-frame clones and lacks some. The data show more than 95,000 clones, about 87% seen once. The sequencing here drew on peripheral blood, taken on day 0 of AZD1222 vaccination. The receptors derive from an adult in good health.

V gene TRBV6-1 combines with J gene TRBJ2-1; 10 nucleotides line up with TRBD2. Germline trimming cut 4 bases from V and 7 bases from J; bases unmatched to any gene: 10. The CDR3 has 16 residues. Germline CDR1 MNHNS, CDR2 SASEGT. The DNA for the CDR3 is TGTGCCAGCAGTGCCCTGTCTAGCGGGAGTAGAAATGAGCAGTTCTTC. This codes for CASSALSSGSRNEQFF.

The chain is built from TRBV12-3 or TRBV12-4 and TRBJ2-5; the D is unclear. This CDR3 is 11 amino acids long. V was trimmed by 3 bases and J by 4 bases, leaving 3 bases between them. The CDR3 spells CASSLIETQYF. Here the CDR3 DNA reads TGTGCCAGCAGTTTGATAGAGACCCAGTACTTC.

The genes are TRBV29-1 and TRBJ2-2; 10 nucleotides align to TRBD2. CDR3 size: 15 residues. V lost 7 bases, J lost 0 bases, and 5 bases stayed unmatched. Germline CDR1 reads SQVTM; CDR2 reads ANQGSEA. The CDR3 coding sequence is TGCAGCGCTAAAACTAGCGGGGCGAACACCGGGGAGCTGTTTTTT. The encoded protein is CSAKTSGANTGELFF.

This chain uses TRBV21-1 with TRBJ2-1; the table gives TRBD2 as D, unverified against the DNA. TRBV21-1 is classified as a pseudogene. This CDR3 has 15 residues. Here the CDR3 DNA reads TGTGCCAGCAGCAAAGGGGGACTAGCGGACAATGAGCAGTTCTTC. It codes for CASSKGGLADNEQFF.

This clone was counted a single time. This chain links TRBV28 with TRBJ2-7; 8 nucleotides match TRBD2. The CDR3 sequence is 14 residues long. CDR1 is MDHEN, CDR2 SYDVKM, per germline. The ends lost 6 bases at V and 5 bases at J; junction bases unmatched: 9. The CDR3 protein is CASSRTSSWDEQYF. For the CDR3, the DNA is TGTGCCAGCAGCCGGACTAGCTCTTGGGACGAGCAGTACTTC.

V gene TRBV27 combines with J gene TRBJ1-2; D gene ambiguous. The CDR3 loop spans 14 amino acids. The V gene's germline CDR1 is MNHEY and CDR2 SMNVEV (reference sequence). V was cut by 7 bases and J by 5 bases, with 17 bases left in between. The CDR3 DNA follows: TGTGCCAGCACCTCGACGGTGGGCGGGTATGGCTACACCTTC. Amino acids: CASTSTVGGYGYTF.

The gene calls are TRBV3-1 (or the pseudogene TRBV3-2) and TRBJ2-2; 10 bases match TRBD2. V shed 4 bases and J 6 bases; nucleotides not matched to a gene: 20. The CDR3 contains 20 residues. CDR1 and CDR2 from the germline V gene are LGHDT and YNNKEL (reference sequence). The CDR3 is CASSLNDPGLAFIVAGELFF. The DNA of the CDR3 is TGTGCCAGCAGCCTTAATGATCCGGGACTAGCGTTCATCGTTGCCGGGGAGCTGTTTTTT.

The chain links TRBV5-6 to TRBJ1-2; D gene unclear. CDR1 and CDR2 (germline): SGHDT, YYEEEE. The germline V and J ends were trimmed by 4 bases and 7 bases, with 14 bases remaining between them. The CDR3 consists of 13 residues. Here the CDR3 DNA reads TGTGCCAGCAGCCACCCGATCGCCGCTGGCTACACCTTC. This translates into CASSHPIAAGYTF.

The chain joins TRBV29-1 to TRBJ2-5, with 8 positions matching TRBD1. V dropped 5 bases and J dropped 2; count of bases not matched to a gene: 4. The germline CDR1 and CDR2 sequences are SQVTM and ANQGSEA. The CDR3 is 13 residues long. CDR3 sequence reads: CSVSTGGQETQYF. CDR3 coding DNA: TGCAGCGTTTCCACAGGGGGGCAAGAGACCCAGTACTTC.

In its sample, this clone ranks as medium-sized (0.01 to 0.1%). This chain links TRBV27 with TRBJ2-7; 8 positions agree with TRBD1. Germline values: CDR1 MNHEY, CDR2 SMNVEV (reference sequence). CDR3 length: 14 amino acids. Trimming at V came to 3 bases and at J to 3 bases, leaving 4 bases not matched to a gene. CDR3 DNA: TGTGCCAGCAGTTTTGGAGACAGGGGCTACGAGCAGTACTTC. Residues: CASSFGDRGYEQYF.

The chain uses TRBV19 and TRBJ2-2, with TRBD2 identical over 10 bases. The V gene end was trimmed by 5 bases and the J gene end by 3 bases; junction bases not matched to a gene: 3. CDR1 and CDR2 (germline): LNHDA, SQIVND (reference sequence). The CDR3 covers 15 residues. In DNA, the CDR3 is TGTGCCAGTAGTCCCCTAGCGGGGGACACCGGGGAGCTGTTTTTT. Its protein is CASSPLAGDTGELFF.

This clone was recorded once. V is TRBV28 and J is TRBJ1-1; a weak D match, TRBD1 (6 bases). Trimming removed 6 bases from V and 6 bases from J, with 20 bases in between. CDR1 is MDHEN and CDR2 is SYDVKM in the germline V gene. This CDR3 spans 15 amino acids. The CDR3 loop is CASRATGGRDAEAFF. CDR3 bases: TGTGCCAGCAGGGCAACCGGGGGCCGGGACGCTGAAGCTTTCTTT.

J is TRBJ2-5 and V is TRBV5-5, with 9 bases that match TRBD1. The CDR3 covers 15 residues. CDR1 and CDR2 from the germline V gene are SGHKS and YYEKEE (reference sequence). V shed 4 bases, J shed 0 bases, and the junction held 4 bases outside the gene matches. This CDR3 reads CASSRGQGYQETQYF. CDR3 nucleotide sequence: TGTGCCAGCAGCCGGGGACAGGGCTACCAAGAGACCCAGTACTTC.

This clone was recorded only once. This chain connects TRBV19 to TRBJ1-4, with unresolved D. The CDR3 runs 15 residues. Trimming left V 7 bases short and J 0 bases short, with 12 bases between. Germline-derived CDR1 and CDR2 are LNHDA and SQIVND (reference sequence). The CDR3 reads CASNRPGATNEKLFF. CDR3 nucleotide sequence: TGTGCCAGTAATCGGCCTGGAGCAACTAATGAAAAACTGTTTTTT.

This chain's CDR3 is CASRTTTYEQYF. The CDR3 DNA sequence: TGTGCCAGCAGGACGACTACCTACGAGCAGTACTTC. This chain connects TRBV6-5 to TRBJ2-7; D is possibly TRBD2 (5 bases). Trimming stripped 6 bases from V and 2 bases from J, with 8 bases between. The CDR3 loop spans 12 amino acids. The germline V gene encodes CDR1 MNHEY and CDR2 SVGAGI.

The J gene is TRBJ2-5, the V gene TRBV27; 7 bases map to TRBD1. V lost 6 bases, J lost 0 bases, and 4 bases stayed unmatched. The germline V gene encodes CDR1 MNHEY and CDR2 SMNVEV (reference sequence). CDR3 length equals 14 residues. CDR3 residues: CASRGQRYQETQYF. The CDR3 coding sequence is TGTGCCAGCAGGGGACAGAGGTACCAAGAGACCCAGTACTTC.

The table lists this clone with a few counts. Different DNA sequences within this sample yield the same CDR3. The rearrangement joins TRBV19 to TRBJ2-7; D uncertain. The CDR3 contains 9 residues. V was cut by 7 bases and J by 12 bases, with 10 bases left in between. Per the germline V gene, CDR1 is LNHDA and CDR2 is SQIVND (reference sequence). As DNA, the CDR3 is TGTGCCAGTATTCTGAGGTGGTACTTC. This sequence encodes CASILRWYF.

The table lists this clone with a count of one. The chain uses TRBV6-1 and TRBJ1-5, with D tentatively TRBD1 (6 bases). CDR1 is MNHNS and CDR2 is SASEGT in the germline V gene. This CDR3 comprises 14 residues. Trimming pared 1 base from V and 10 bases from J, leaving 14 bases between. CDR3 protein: CASSEGGGPGPQHF. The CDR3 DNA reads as TGTGCCAGCAGTGAAGGGGGGGGGCCGGGCCCCCAGCATTTT.

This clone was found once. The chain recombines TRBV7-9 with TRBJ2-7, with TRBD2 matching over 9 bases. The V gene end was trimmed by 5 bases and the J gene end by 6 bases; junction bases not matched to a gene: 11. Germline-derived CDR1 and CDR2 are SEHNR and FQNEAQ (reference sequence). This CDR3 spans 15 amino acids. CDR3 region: CASSPTVAGDAEQYF. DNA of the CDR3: TGTGCCAGCAGCCCGACGGTAGCGGGAGATGCCGAGCAGTACTTC. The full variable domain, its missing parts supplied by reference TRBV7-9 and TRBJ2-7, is DTGVSQNPRHKITKRGQNVTFRCDPISEHNRLYWYRQTLGQGPEFLTYFQNEAQLEKSRLLSDRFSAERPKGSFSTLEIQRTEQGDSAMYLCASSPTVAGDAEQYFGPGTRLTVT.

The CDR3 region is CASSLGNQGIDEQYF. CDR3 DNA: TGCGCCAGCAGCTTGGGGAACCAGGGTATCGACGAGCAGTACTTC. The chain links TRBV5-1 to TRBJ2-7; TRBD1 might be the D (5 bases). This CDR3 has 15 residues. Germline V gene sequence: CDR1 SGHRS, CDR2 YFSETQ. V shed 0 bases and J shed 5 bases, with 15 bases lying between them. Using reference TRBV5-1 and TRBJ2-7 for the parts outside the CDR3, the full variable domain is KAGVTQTPRYLIKTRGQQVTLSCSPISGHRSVSWYQQTPGQGLQFLFEYFSETQRNKGNFPGRFSGRQFSNSRSEMNVSTLELGDSALYLCASSLGNQGIDEQYFGPGTRLTVT.

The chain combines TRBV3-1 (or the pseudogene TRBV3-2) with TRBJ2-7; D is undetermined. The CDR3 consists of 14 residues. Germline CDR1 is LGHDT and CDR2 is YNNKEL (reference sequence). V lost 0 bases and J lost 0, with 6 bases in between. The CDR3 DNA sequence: TGTGCCAGCAGCCAAGACCCTCGCTCCTACGAGCAGTACTTC. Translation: CASSQDPRSYEQYF.

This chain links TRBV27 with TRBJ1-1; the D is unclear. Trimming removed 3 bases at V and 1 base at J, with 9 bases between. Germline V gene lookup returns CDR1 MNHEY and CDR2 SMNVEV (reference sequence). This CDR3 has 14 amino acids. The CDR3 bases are TGTGCCAGCAGTTTTAATGGGCCGAACACTGAAGCTTTCTTT. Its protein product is CASSFNGPNTEAFF.

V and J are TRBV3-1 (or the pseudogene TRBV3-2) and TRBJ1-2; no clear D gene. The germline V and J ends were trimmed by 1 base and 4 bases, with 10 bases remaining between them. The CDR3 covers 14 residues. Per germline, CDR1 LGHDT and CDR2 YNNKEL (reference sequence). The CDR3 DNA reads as TGTGCCAGCAGCCAAGTTGCTGGGTTCTATGGCTACACCTTC. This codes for CASSQVAGFYGYTF.

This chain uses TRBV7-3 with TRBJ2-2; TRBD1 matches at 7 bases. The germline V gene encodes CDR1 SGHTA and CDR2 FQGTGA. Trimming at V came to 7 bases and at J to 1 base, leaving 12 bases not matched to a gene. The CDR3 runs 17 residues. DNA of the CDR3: TGTGCCAGCACCAGCGGTCCTGACAGGGTGAACACCGGGGAGCTGTTTTTT. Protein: CASTSGPDRVNTGELFF.

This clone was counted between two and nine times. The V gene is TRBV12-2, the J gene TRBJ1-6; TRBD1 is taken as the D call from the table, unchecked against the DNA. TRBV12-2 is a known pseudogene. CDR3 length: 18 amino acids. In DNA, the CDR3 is TGTGCAAGTCGCTTAGCTTCGGGTGGGCAGGGTGGTAATTCACCCCTCCACTTT. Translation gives CASRLASGGQGGNSPLHF.

The CDR3 DNA reads as TGTGCCAGCACCGCTGGCGGGGAGCTGTTTTTT. It encodes CASTAGGELFF. This chain links TRBV12-3 or TRBV12-4 with TRBJ2-2; D gene ambiguous. The V gene lost 7 bases and the J gene lost 7 bases, with 7 bases spanning the gap. CDR3 length: 11 residues.

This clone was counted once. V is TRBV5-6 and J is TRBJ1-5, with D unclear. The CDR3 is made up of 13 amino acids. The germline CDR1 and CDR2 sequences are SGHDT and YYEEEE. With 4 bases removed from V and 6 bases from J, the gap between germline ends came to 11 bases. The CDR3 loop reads CASSAPGTQPQHF. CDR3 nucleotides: TGTGCCAGCAGCGCGCCGGGAACTCAGCCCCAGCATTTT.